What follows are 18 T cell receptor beta chains derived from one specimen sequenced in a study of human T cells and chemical hapten exposure. MiXCR, run by TCRdb on the RACE reads, gives a single entry per CDR3 protein. The table lists about 140,000 distinct CDR3 sequences, 12% of them singletons, with roughly 1.4% in the top ten. As to time point: patch test 2, 6 weeks after DPC sensitization. Treatment noted: therapeutic diphenylcyclopropenone sensitization with weekly scalp DPC. Sequenced material: whole blood, taken in connection with sensitization to the hapten diphenylcyclopropenone (DPC). Source of these receptors: a woman aged 45-65 years with alopecia areata. Some clones in this sample may be carry-over from other donors' samples.

This clonotype was recorded many times. The V call is TRBV5-5, the J call TRBJ2-2; D not certain. Germline V gene data show CDR1 as SGHKS and CDR2 as YYEKEE (reference sequence). The CDR3 runs to 15 residues. The V end was cut by 4 bases, the J end by 0 bases, with 10 bases between. CDR3 protein: CASSPTTSNTGELFF. The DNA of the CDR3 is TGTGCCAGCAGCCCCACTACTTCGAACACCGGGGAGCTGTTTTTT.

This chain uses TRBV18 with TRBJ2-2, with no clear D. CDR1 is KGHSH and CDR2 is LQKENI in the germline V gene. The CDR3 has 16 amino acids. The ends were cut back, 1 base at V and 2 bases at J, with 11 bases in the middle. CDR3 loop: CASSPQVGLNTGELFF. The CDR3 bases are TGTGCCAGCTCACCACAGGTGGGCCTCAACACCGGGGAGCTGTTTTTT.

The table lists this clonotype with many counts. This rearrangement joins TRBV5-5 to TRBJ2-7; D ambiguous. Trimming pared 1 base from V and 7 bases from J, leaving 6 bases between. Germline CDR1 is SGHKS and CDR2 is YYEKEE (reference sequence). The CDR3 spans 11 residues. In nucleotides, the CDR3 is TGTGCCAGCAGCTTGATGAGGGAGCAGTACTTC. Translation gives CASSLMREQYF.

This clonotype occurred a few times. CDR3 DNA sequence: TGTGCCAGTAGTATCCAGCGGGAGATGGGAGAGCAGTTCTTC. Its translation is CASSIQREMGEQFF. The J gene is TRBJ2-1, the V gene TRBV19, with 8 bases lining up with TRBD2. Trimming at V came to 3 bases and at J to 10 bases, leaving 8 bases not matched to a gene. Germline V gene lookup returns CDR1 LNHDA and CDR2 SQIVND (reference sequence). CDR3 length equals 14 residues.

This clonotype occurred a few times. This rearrangement joins TRBV2 to TRBJ2-6, with unresolved D. This CDR3 is 14 amino acids long. Germline V gene sequence: CDR1 SNHLY, CDR2 FYNNEI. V was shortened by 7 bases and J by 0 bases, with 7 bases between the two germline ends. CDR3 bases: TGTGCCAGCAAGGGTGACTCTGGGGCCAACGTCCTGACTTTC. It is translated as CASKGDSGANVLTF.

This clonotype has ten or more counts. The chain recombines TRBV27 with TRBJ1-5; no definite D call. This CDR3 is built from 15 residues. Trimming removed 0 bases from V and 2 bases from J, with 8 bases in between. Per germline, CDR1 MNHEY and CDR2 SMNVEV (reference sequence). The CDR3: CASSLSPGGNQPQHF. The CDR3 DNA follows: TGTGCCAGCAGTTTATCCCCGGGAGGCAATCAGCCCCAGCATTTT.

The CDR3 region is CASRDFSTDTQYF. The CDR3 DNA is TGTGCCAGCAGGGACTTTAGCACAGATACGCAGTATTTT. The gene calls are TRBV27 and TRBJ2-3; possible D gene TRBD2, 5 bases. The CDR3 totals 13 residues. Germline CDR1 is MNHEY and CDR2 is SMNVEV (reference sequence). V lost 6 bases to trimming and J lost 0 bases, with 7 bases between them.

This clonotype was seen at least ten times. This chain connects TRBV2 to TRBJ2-5; possibly TRBD2 for D (5 bases). CDR1 and CDR2 from the germline V gene are SNHLY and FYNNEI. The CDR3 totals 13 residues. The ends were cut back, 6 bases at V and 1 base at J, with 9 bases in the middle. DNA for the CDR3: TGTGCCAGCAGGAGGAGCGGCCAAGAGACCCAGTACTTC. As protein: CASRRSGQETQYF. Combining the CDR3 with reference TRBV2 and TRBJ2-5 gives the whole variable domain EPEVTQTPSHQVTQMGQEVILRCVPISNHLYFYWYRQILGQKVEFLVSFYNNEISEKSEIFDDQFSVERPDGSNFTLKIRSTKLEDSAMYFCASRRSGQETQYFGPGTRLLVL.

This clonotype was observed a single time. A single base separates this from a much larger clone, so it may be a read error. The genes are TRBV29-1 and TRBJ2-1; tentative D call: TRBD1 (6 bases). The germline V and J ends were trimmed by 1 base and 6 bases, with 19 bases remaining between them. The CDR3 length is 16 residues. The V gene's germline CDR1 is SQVTM and CDR2 ANQGSEA. The CDR3 sequence is CSVEGGGLGHFNEQFF. CDR3 sequence (DNA): TGCAGCGTTGAAGGAGGGGGTTTGGGTCACTTCAATGAGCAGTTCTTC.

V gene TRBV18 combines with J gene TRBJ1-6; 7 bases align to TRBD1. Looked up from germline, CDR1 is KGHSH and CDR2 is LQKENI. The V and J ends lost 3 bases and 6 bases, in that order; junction bases with no gene match: 5. The CDR3 length is 15 residues. CDR3 sequence: CASSPLQGSNSPLHF. DNA for the CDR3: TGTGCCAGCTCACCTTTACAGGGGAGTAATTCACCCCTCCACTTT.

This clonotype was detected a few times. The chain employs TRBV6-8 and TRBJ1-1; D may be TRBD1 (5 bases). This CDR3 has 18 residues. Deletions cut 0 bases from V and 3 bases from J, with 20 bases between. Per germline, CDR1 MNHGY and CDR2 SAAAGT. The CDR3: CASSYSTDAGRGDTEAFF. CDR3 bases: TGTGCCAGCAGTTACTCGACGGACGCAGGGCGGGGGGACACTGAAGCTTTCTTT.

The table lists this clonotype with a few counts. The chain employs TRBV12-3 or TRBV12-4 and TRBJ2-3; 16 nucleotides match TRBD2. The CDR3 covers 17 residues. With 6 bases clipped from V and 3 bases from J, the junction kept 6 bases outside the gene matches. CDR3 region: CASSPGLAGGRTDTQYF. The CDR3 DNA reads as TGTGCCAGCAGCCCGGGACTAGCGGGAGGGAGGACAGATACGCAGTATTTT.

This clonotype was detected many times. The rearrangement uses TRBV5-1 and TRBJ2-7, with 8 bases lining up with TRBD2. CDR1 SGHRS and CDR2 YFSETQ come from the germline V gene. J was trimmed by 4 bases and V by 2 bases; bases with no gene match: 5. There are 14 residues in the CDR3. The CDR3 DNA sequence: TGCGCCAGCAGCTTAGAAGCGGGAGCTTACGAGCAGTACTTC. It specifies CASSLEAGAYEQYF. The complete variable domain, with remaining parts taken from reference TRBV5-1 and TRBJ2-7, reads KAGVTQTPRYLIKTRGQQVTLSCSPISGHRSVSWYQQTPGQGLQFLFEYFSETQRNKGNFPGRFSGRQFSNSRSEMNVSTLELGDSALYLCASSLEAGAYEQYFGPGTRLTVT.

The chain joins TRBV11-2 to TRBJ2-3; TRBD2 matches at 12 bases. The CDR3 length is 18 residues. Trimming took 5 bases from V and 2 from J; bases not matched to a gene: 11. The germline V gene has CDR1 SGHAT and CDR2 FQNNGV. The CDR3, as DNA: TGTGCCAGCAGCCCCTATCCCGGACTAGCGGGACACACAGATACGCAGTATTTT. Its translation: CASSPYPGLAGHTDTQYF.

This clonotype showed up many times. The chain links TRBV5-1 to TRBJ2-3; 7 nucleotides align to TRBD2. There are 16 residues in the CDR3. CDR1 and CDR2 from the germline V gene are SGHRS and YFSETQ. V shed 0 bases, J shed 0 bases, and the junction held 4 bases outside the gene matches. For the CDR3, the DNA is TGCGCCAGCAGCTTGGAAAGCGGGGCAAGCACAGATACGCAGTATTTT. Residues: CASSLESGASTDTQYF. The full variable domain, completed using reference TRBV5-1 and TRBJ2-3, is KAGVTQTPRYLIKTRGQQVTLSCSPISGHRSVSWYQQTPGQGLQFLFEYFSETQRNKGNFPGRFSGRQFSNSRSEMNVSTLELGDSALYLCASSLESGASTDTQYFGPGTRLTVL.

This clonotype was detected many times. The chain joins TRBV4-3 to TRBJ2-3, with a tentative D call TRBD2 (6 bases). Germline lookup yields CDR1 LGHNA and CDR2 YSLEER. V lost 4 bases, J lost 4 bases, and 12 bases lay in between. The CDR3 length is 14 residues. The CDR3 DNA follows: TGCGCCAGCAGCCTATGGGAGGAGGCAGATACGCAGTATTTT. The encoded protein is CASSLWEEADTQYF.

The rearrangement links TRBV29-1 to TRBJ2-3, with D unclear. Germline V gene sequence: CDR1 SQVTM, CDR2 ANQGSEA. The CDR3 has 13 residues. V was shortened by 2 bases and J by 6 bases, with 12 bases between the two germline ends. The DNA of the CDR3 is TGCAGCGTTGAAAAAGGGATAGGGGATACGCAGTATTTT. Amino acid sequence: CSVEKGIGDTQYF.

CDR3 sequence: CASSRQSGNQPQHF. The CDR3 DNA sequence: TGTGCCAGCAGCCGACAATCAGGGAATCAGCCCCAGCATTTT. This sequence joins TRBV6-2 or TRBV6-3 and TRBJ1-5; a possible D gene is TRBD1 (5 bases). The CDR3 is made up of 14 amino acids. The V gene lost 6 bases and the J gene lost 4 bases, with 13 bases spanning the gap. CDR1 is MNHEY and CDR2 is SVGEGT in the germline V gene.